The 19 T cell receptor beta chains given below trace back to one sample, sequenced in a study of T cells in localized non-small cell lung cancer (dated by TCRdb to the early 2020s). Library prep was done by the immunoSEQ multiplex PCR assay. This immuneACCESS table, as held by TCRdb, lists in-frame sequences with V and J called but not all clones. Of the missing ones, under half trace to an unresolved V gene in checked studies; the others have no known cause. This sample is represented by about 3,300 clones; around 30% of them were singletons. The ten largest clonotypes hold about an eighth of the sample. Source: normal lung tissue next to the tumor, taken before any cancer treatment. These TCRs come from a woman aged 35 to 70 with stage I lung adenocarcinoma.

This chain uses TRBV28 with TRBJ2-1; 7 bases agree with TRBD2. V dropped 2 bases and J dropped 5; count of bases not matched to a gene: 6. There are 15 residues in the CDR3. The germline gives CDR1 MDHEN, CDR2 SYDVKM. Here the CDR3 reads CASSLAGVSNNEQFF. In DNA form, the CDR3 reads TGTGCCAGCAGTTTAGCGGGAGTAAGCAACAATGAGCAGTTCTTC.

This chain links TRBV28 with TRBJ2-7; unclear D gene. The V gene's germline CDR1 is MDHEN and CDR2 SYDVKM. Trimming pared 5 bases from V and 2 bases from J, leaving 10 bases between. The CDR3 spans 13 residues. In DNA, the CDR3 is TGTGCCAGCAGTCCCGGATCTGCCTACGAGCAGTACTTC. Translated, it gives CASSPGSAYEQYF.

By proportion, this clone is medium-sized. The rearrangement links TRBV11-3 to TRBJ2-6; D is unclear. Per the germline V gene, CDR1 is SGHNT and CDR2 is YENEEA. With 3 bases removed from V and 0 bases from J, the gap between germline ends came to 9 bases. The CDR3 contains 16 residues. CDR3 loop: CASSLTSHSGANVLTF. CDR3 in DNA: TGTGCCAGCAGCTTGACCTCTCACTCTGGGGCCAACGTCCTGACTTTC.

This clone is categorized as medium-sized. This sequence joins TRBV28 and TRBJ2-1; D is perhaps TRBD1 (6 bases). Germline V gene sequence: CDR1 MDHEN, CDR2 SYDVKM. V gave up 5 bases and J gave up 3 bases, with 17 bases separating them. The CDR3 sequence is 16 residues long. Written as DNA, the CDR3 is TGTGCCAGCAGTCCAGGATCCGACAGGAACTACAATGAGCAGTTCTTC. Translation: CASSPGSDRNYNEQFF.

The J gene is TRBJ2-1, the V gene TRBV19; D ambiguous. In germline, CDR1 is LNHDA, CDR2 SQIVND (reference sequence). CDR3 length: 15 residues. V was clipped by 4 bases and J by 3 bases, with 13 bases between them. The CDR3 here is CASSKPGLIYNEQFF. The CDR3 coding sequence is TGTGCCAGTAGTAAACCCGGTCTCATCTACAATGAGCAGTTCTTC. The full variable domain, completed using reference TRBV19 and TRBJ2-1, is DGGITQSPKYLFRKEGQNVTLSCEQNLNHDAMYWYRQDPGQGLRLIYYSQIVNDFQKGDIAEGYSVSREKKESFPLTVTSAQKNPTAFYLCASSKPGLIYNEQFFGPGTRLTVL.

The CDR3 region is CAWSRQGAGGNTIYF. CDR3 in DNA: TGTGCCTGGAGCCGACAGGGGGCGGGCGGAAACACCATATATTTT. The chain employs TRBV30 and TRBJ1-3; 10 bases fit TRBD1. V was pared by 3 bases and J by 4 bases, with 6 bases of the junction left unmatched. The CDR3 extends over 15 amino acids. Looked up from germline, CDR1 is GTSNPN and CDR2 is SVGIG (reference sequence). The variable domain in full, with the rest retrieved from reference TRBV30 and TRBJ1-3, is SQTIHQWPATLVQPVGSPLSLECTVEGTSNPNLYWYRQAAGRGLQLLFYSVGIGQISSEVPQNLSASRPQDRQFILSSKKLLLSDSGFYLCAWSRQGAGGNTIYFGEGSWLTVV.

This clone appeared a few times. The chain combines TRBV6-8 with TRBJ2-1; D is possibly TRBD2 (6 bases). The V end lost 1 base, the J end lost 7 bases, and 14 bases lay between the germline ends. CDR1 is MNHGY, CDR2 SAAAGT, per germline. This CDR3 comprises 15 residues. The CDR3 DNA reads TGTGCCAGCAGTTACTATCGTAGCGGCCGGAATGAGCAGTTCTTC. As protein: CASSYYRSGRNEQFF.

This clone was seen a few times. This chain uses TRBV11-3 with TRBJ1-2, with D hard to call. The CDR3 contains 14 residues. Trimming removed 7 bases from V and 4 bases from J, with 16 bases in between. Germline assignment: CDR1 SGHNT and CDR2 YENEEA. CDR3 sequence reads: CASTEQTIAYGYTF. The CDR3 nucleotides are TGTGCCAGCACCGAACAGACCATAGCCTATGGCTACACCTTC.

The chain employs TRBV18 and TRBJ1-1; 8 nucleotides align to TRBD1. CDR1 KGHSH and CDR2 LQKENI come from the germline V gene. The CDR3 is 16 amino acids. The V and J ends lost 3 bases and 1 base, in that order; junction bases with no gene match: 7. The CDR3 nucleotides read TGTGCCAGCTCACCCGGATTGACAGGGGCGAACACTGAAGCTTTCTTT. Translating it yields CASSPGLTGANTEAFF.

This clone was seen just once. The CDR3 coding sequence is TGTGCCAGCAGCCAAGGAATATTAGGGGGAAAACTGTTTTTT. Protein product: CASSQGILGGKLFF. The V and J genes are TRBV14 and TRBJ1-4, with TRBD1 as a possible D gene (6 bases). Deletions cut 1 base from V and 10 bases from J, with 13 bases between. Germline V gene sequence: CDR1 SGHDN, CDR2 FVKESK. The CDR3 runs 14 residues.

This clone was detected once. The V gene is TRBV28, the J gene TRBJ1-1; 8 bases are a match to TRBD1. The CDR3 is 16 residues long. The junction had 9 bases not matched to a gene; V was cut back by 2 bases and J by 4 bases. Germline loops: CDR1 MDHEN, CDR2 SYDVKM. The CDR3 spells CASSLDQGARGTEAFF. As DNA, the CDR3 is TGTGCCAGCAGTTTAGACCAGGGGGCGCGAGGCACTGAAGCTTTCTTT.

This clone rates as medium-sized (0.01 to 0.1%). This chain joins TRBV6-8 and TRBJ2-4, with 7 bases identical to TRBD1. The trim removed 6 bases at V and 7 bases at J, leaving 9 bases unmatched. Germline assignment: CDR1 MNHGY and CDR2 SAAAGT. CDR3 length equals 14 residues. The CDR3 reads CASSPGARGNIQYF. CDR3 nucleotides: TGTGCCAGCAGCCCCGGGGCCAGGGGGAACATTCAGTACTTC.

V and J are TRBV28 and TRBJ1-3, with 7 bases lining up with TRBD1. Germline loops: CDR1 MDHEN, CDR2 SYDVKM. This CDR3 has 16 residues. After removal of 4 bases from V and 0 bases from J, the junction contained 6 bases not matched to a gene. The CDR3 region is CASSSLRDSSGNTIYF. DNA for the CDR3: TGTGCCAGCAGTTCACTACGGGACAGCTCTGGAAACACCATATATTTT. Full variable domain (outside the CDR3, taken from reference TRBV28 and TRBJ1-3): DVKVTQSSRYLVKRTGEKVFLECVQDMDHENMFWYRQDPGLGLRLIYFSYDVKMKEKGDIPEGYSVSREKKERFSLILESASTNQTSMYLCASSSLRDSSGNTIYFGEGSWLTVV.

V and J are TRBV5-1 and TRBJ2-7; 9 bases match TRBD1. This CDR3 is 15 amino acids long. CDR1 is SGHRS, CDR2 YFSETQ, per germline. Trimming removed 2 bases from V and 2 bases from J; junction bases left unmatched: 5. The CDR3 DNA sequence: TGCGCCAGCAGCTTCGGGACAGGGTGGACCTACGAGCAGTACTTC. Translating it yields CASSFGTGWTYEQYF. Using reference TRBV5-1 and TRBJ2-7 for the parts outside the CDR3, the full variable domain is KAGVTQTPRYLIKTRGQQVTLSCSPISGHRSVSWYQQTPGQGLQFLFEYFSETQRNKGNFPGRFSGRQFSNSRSEMNVSTLELGDSALYLCASSFGTGWTYEQYFGPGTRLTVT.

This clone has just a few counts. DNA of the CDR3: TGTGCCAGCAGTCGGGAGGGCGGATACTCCTACAATGAGCAGTTCTTC. It is translated as CASSREGGYSYNEQFF. V and J are TRBV11-3 and TRBJ2-1, with TRBD2 identical over 8 bases. The CDR3 is made up of 16 amino acids. V dropped 6 bases and J dropped 0; count of bases not matched to a gene: 7. Germline CDR1 reads SGHNT; CDR2 reads YENEEA.

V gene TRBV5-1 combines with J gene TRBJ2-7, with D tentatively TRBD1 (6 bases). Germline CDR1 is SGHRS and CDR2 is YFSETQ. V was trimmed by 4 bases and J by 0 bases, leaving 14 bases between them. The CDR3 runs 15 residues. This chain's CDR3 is CASSPGAGLSYEQYF. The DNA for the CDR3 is TGCGCCAGCAGCCCAGGGGCAGGGCTCTCCTACGAGCAGTACTTC.

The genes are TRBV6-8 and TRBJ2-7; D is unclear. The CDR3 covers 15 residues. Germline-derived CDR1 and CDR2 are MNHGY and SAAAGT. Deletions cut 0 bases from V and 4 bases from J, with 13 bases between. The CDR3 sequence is CASSYSSGPGYEQYF. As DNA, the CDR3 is TGTGCCAGCAGTTACTCGTCGGGCCCGGGTTACGAGCAGTACTTC.

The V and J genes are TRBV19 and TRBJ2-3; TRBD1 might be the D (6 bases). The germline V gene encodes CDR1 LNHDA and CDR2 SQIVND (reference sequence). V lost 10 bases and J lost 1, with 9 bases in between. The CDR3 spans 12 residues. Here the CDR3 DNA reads TGTGCCACCGAGGGGGGCACAGATACGCAGTATTTT. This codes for CATEGGTDTQYF. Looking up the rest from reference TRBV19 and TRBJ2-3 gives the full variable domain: DGGITQSPKYLFRKEGQNVTLSCEQNLNHDAMYWYRQDPGQGLRLIYYSQIVNDFQKGDIAEGYSVSREKKESFPLTVTSAQKNPTAFYLCATEGGTDTQYFGPGTRLTVL.

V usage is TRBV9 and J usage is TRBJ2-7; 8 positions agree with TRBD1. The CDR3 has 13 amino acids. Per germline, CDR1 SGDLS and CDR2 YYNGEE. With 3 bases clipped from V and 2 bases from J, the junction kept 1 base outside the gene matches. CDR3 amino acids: CASSAQGAYEQYF. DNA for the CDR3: TGTGCCAGCAGCGCACAGGGGGCCTACGAGCAGTACTTC.